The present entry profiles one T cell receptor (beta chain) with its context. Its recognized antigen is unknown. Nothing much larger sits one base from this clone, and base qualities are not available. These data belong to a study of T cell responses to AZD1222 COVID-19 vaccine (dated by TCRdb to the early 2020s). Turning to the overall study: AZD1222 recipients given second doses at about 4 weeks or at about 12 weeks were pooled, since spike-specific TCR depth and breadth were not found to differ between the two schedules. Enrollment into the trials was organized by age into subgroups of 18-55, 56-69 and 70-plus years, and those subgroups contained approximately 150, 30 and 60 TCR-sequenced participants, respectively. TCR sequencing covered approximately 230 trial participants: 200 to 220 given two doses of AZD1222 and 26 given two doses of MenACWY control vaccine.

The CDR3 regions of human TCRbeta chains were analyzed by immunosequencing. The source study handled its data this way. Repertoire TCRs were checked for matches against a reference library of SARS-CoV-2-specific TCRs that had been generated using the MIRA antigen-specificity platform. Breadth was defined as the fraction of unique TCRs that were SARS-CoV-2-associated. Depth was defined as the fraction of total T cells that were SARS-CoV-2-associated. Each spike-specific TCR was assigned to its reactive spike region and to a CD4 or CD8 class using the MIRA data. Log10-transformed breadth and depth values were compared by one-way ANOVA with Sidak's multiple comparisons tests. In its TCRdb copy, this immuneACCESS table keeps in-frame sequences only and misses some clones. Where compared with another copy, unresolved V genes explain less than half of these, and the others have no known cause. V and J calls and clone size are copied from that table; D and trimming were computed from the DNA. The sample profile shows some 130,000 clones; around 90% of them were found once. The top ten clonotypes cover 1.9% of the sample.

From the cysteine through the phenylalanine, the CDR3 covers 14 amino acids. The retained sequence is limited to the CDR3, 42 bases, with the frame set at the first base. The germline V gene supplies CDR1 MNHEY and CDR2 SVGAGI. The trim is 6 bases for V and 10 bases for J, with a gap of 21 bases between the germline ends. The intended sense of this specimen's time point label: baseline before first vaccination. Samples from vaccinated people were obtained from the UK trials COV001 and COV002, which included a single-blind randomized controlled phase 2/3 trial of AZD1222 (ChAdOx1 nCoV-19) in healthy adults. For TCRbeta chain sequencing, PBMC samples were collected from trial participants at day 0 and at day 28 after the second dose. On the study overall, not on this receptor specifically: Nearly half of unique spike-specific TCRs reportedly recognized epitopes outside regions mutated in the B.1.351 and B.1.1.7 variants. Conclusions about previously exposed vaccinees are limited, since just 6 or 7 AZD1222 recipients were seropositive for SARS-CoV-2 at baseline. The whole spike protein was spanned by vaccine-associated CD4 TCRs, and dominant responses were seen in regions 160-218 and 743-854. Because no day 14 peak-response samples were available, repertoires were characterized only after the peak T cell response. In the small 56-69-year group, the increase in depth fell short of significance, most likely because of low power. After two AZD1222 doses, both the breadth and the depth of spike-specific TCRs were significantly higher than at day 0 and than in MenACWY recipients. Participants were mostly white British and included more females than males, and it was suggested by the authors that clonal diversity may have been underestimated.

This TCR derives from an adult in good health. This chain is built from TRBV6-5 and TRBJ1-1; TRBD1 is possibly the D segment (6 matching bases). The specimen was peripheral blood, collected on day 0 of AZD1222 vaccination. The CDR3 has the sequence CASSSRGRGGGAFF. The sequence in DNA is TGTGCCAGCAGCTCCAGGGGCCGCGGAGGGGGAGCTTTCTTT.